A selection of T cell receptor beta chains follows, all from one sample in a study of shared clonotypes between healthy human individuals. Measured with immunoSEQ multiplex PCR; TCRdb has only the in-frame clones, and not every one. This table holds some 510,000 clones, about four fifths found once. Sequencing was carried out using PBMCs. These receptors were collected from a woman between 35 and 50 years old in good health. Some clones in this sample may be carry-over from other donors' samples. Each CDR3 is given with its conserved first and last residue. Each record gives: clone size, D gene, V gene, J gene, CDR3 DNA, CDR3 protein. The D gene is left open where the match is weak. A clone size is listed for some rows: how often the clone was seen (once, few, many), or a class if it is expanded.

size: -; D: -; V: TRBV6-6; J: TRBJ1-1; DNA: TGTGCCAGCAATCCGGACGGAAACACTGAAGCTTTCTTT; CDR3: CASNPDGNTEAFF
size: -; D: TRBD2; V: TRBV7-9; J: TRBJ2-3; DNA: TGTGCCAGCAGCTTGGCCCCATGGGGACTAGCGGGGTCCTCGGATACGCAGTATTTT; CDR3: CASSLAPWGLAGSSDTQYF
size: -; D: -; V: TRBV5-4; J: TRBJ2-7; DNA: TGTGCCAGCAGCTTGACGGGAGTCGGGGGAGAGCAGTACTTC; CDR3: CASSLTGVGGEQYF
size: -; D: -; V: TRBV27; J: TRBJ1-2; DNA: TGTGCCAGCAGTTTTCGGCAGAACTATGGCTACACCTTC; CDR3: CASSFRQNYGYTF
size: -; D: TRBD1; V: TRBV18; J: TRBJ2-7; DNA: TGTGCCAGCTCACCCGGACAGGGGGCATACGAGCAGTACTTC; CDR3: CASSPGQGAYEQYF
size: -; D: -; V: TRBV29-1; J: TRBJ2-7; DNA: TGCAGCGTTGAAGTCCGGGGGCGCGGGGCGTACTTC; CDR3: CSVEVRGRGAYF
size: once; D: -; V: TRBV5-1; J: TRBJ1-2; DNA: TGCGCCAGCAGCTTGGGTGGGTTTGACTATGGCTACACCTTC; CDR3: CASSLGGFDYGYTF
size: -; D: -; V: TRBV6-5; J: TRBJ1-2; DNA: TGTGCCAGCAGCCGCGGGACAACTTATGGCTACACCTTC; CDR3: CASSRGTTYGYTF
size: -; D: TRBD2; V: TRBV11-2; J: TRBJ2-5; DNA: TGTGCCAGCAGCTTAGGAATACTAGCGGGAGTTTCAGAGACCCAGTACTTC; CDR3: CASSLGILAGVSETQYF
size: -; D: -; V: TRBV7-5; J: TRBJ1-1; DNA: TGTGCCAGCATATGGACAGCGAACACTGAAGCTTTCTTT; CDR3: CASIWTANTEAFF
size: once; D: TRBD2; V: TRBV29-1; J: TRBJ2-7; DNA: TGCAGCGCTAGCGGGATCTGGTCGGCCGAGCAGTACTTC; CDR3: CSASGIWSAEQYF
size: -; D: TRBD1; V: TRBV5-6; J: TRBJ2-5; DNA: TGTGCCAGCAGCTTGGTAGTTGATGGGACAGGGTTAGAGACCCAGTACTTC; CDR3: CASSLVVDGTGLETQYF
size: few; D: TRBD2; V: TRBV7-2; J: TRBJ2-2; DNA: TGTGCCAGCAGCCCCGGGGGGGCGGGAGGAAACACCGGGGAGCTGTTTTTT; CDR3: CASSPGGAGGNTGELFF
size: -; D: -; V: TRBV6-1; J: TRBJ2-7; DNA: TGTGCCAGCTACAATAGGGGGGCCACCTACGAGCAGTACTTC; CDR3: CASYNRGATYEQYF
size: many; D: TRBD1; V: TRBV11-2; J: TRBJ1-2; DNA: TGTGCCAGCAGCCCCCCAGGGGGAGGCTACACCTTC; CDR3: CASSPPGGGYTF
size: -; D: TRBD1; V: TRBV30; J: TRBJ2-7; DNA: TGTGCGGCAGGACAGGGGGCTTCCTACGAGCAGTACTTC; CDR3: CAAGQGASYEQYF
size: -; D: -; V: TRBV29-1; J: TRBJ2-7; DNA: TGCAGCGCCGTGTCGGGGGGCGCGGGCGAGCAGTACTTC; CDR3: CSAVSGGAGEQYF
size: once; D: -; V: TRBV5-1; J: TRBJ1-4; DNA: TGCGCCAGCAGCGTCACGGGGTTGACTAATGAAAAACTGTTTTTT; CDR3: CASSVTGLTNEKLFF
size: -; D: TRBD2; V: TRBV6-1; J: TRBJ2-7; DNA: TGTGCCAGCAGTGCACCACTAGCGGTGGCCTACGAGCAGTACTTC; CDR3: CASSAPLAVAYEQYF
size: -; D: -; V: TRBV9; J: TRBJ1-2; DNA: TGTGCCAGCAGCGTCGAAGGGTCAGGGTATGGCTATGGCTACACCTTC; CDR3: CASSVEGSGYGYGYTF
size: -; D: TRBD2; V: TRBV9; J: TRBJ2-7; DNA: TGTGCCAGCAGCGTAGATAGCGGGGGTAGCTCCTACGAGCAGTACTTC; CDR3: CASSVDSGGSSYEQYF
size: -; D: -; V: TRBV6-1; J: TRBJ2-3; DNA: TGTGCCAGCAGTGAACATTGGACGGTTGGCAGCACAGATACGCAGTATTTT; CDR3: CASSEHWTVGSTDTQYF
size: -; D: -; V: TRBV7-9; J: TRBJ2-1; DNA: TGTGCCAGCAGCTTTGGACTGGTTGAGCAGTTCTTC; CDR3: CASSFGLVEQFF
size: -; D: -; V: TRBV6-5; J: TRBJ1-1; DNA: TGTGCCAGCAGTTACTCCTCACAGGGCGGGAGAACTGAAGCTTTCTTT; CDR3: CASSYSSQGGRTEAFF
size: -; D: -; V: TRBV7-2; J: TRBJ1-2; DNA: TGTGCCAGCAGCCCTCCATGGACGAACTATGGCTACACCTTC; CDR3: CASSPPWTNYGYTF
size: -; D: TRBD1; V: TRBV5-5; J: TRBJ2-1; DNA: TGTGCCAGCAGCTTGGGTCAGGGGGCTTGGAATGAGCAGTTCTTC; CDR3: CASSLGQGAWNEQFF
size: -; D: TRBD2; V: TRBV4-1; J: TRBJ2-3; DNA: TGCGCCAGCAGCCAAGATTTCGCTAGCGGGAGCACAGATACGCAGTATTTT; CDR3: CASSQDFASGSTDTQYF
size: few; D: -; V: TRBV7-3; J: TRBJ1-1; DNA: TGTGCCAGCAGCCTAACAGGGAACACTGAAGCTTTCTTT; CDR3: CASSLTGNTEAFF
size: -; D: TRBD1; V: TRBV5-1; J: TRBJ1-1; DNA: TGCGCCAGCAGCTTTGTCCCGGGACAGGGACCAAACACTGAAGCTTTCTTT; CDR3: CASSFVPGQGPNTEAFF
size: -; D: TRBD2; V: TRBV27; J: TRBJ2-7; DNA: TGTGCCAGCAGTGCAAGCGGGAGCTCGTACGAGCAGTACTTC; CDR3: CASSASGSSYEQYF
size: -; D: TRBD2; V: TRBV29-1; J: TRBJ2-1; DNA: TGCAGCGTTGGAATTAGCGGGAGGCTCAACAATGAGCAGTTCTTC; CDR3: CSVGISGRLNNEQFF
size: -; D: TRBD2; V: TRBV27; J: TRBJ2-5; DNA: TGTGCCAGCAGTTTTTCAACTAGCGGGAGGGAGACCCAGTACTTC; CDR3: CASSFSTSGRETQYF
size: -; D: TRBD2; V: TRBV5-1; J: TRBJ2-1; DNA: TGCGCCAGCAGCTTGGGTGGACTAGCGGGAGGAAGGTACAATGAGCAGTTCTTC; CDR3: CASSLGGLAGGRYNEQFF
size: -; D: -; V: TRBV6-1; J: TRBJ1-4; DNA: TGTGCCAGCAGCTCGAATGAAAAACTGTTTTTT; CDR3: CASSSNEKLFF
size: -; D: -; V: TRBV7-2; J: TRBJ2-1; DNA: TGTGCCAGCAGCCGGGCTATGGGCAATGAGCAGTTCTTC; CDR3: CASSRAMGNEQFF
size: -; D: TRBD2; V: TRBV7-2; J: TRBJ2-1; DNA: TGTGCCAGCAGCGTCACTAGCGGGAGTTACAATGAGCAGTTCTTC; CDR3: CASSVTSGSYNEQFF
size: -; D: -; V: TRBV28; J: TRBJ1-4; DNA: TGTGCCAGCAGTTTGCCTTGGTCGGATGAAAAACTGTTTTTT; CDR3: CASSLPWSDEKLFF
size: -; D: TRBD1; V: TRBV27; J: TRBJ1-5; DNA: TGTGCCAGCAGACCAGGGGGAAATCAGCCCCAGCATTTT; CDR3: CASRPGGNQPQHF
size: -; D: TRBD2; V: TRBV5-1; J: TRBJ2-4; DNA: TGCGCCAGCAGCAAGCGGGACTCCCCCGGGGGAAACATTCAGTACTTC; CDR3: CASSKRDSPGGNIQYF
size: -; D: -; V: TRBV18; J: TRBJ2-7; DNA: TGTGCCAGCTCACCCAGGGGAGGAGGCGAGCAGTACTTC; CDR3: CASSPRGGGEQYF
size: -; D: -; V: TRBV14; J: TRBJ1-2; DNA: TGTGCCAGCAGCCAAGATCTTACAGGGATTGGCTACACCTTC; CDR3: CASSQDLTGIGYTF
size: -; D: -; V: TRBV29-1; J: TRBJ2-3; DNA: TGCAGCGTTGCGGGGCCCGTCGCCCAGGATACGCAGTATTTT; CDR3: CSVAGPVAQDTQYF
size: -; D: -; V: TRBV29-1; J: TRBJ1-2; DNA: TGCAGCGTTGAGGTTGAGCAGGGCTACACCTTC; CDR3: CSVEVEQGYTF